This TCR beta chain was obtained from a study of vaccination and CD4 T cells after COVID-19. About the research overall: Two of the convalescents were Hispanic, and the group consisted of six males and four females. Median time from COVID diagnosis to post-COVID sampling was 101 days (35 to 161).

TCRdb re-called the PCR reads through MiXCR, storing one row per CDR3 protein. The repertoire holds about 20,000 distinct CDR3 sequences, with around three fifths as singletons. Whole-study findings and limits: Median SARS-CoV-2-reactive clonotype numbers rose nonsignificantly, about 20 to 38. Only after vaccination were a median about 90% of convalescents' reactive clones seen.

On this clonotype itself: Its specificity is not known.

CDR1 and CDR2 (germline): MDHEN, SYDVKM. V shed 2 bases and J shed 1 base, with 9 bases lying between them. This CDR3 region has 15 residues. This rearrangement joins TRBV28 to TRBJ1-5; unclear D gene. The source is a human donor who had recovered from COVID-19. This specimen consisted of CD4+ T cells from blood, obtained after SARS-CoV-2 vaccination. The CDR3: CASSLKWESNQPQHF. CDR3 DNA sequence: TGTGCCAGCAGTTTAAAGTGGGAGAGCAATCAGCCCCAGCATTTT.